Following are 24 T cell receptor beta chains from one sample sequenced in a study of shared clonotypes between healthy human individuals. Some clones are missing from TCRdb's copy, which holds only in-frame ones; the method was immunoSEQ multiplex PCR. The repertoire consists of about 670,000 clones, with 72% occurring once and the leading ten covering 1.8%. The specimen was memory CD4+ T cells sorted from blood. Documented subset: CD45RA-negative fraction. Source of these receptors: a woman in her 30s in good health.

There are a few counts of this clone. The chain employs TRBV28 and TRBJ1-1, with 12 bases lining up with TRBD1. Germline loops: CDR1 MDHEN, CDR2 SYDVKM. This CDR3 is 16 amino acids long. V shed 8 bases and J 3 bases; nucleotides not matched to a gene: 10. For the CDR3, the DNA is TGTGCCAGCCTAAAATCGGGGACAGGGGGCCACACTGAAGCTTTCTTT. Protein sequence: CASLKSGTGGHTEAFF.

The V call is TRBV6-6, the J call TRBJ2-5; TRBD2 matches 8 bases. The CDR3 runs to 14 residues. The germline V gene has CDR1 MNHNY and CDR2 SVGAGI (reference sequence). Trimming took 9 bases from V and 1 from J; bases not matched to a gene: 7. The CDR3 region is CASGLAGLQETQYF. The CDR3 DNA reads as TGTGCCAGTGGGCTAGCGGGTCTCCAAGAGACCCAGTACTTC.

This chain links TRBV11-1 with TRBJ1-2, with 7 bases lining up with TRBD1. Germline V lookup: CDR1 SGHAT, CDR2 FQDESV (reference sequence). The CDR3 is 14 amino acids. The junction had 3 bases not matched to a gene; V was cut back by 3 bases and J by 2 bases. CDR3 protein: CASSFSGQNYGYTF. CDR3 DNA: TGTGCCAGCAGCTTCTCGGGACAGAACTATGGCTACACCTTC.

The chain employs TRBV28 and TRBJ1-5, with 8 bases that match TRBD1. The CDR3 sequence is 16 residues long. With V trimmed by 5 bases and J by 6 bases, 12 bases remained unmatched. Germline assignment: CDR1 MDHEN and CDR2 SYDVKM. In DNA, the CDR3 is TGTGCCAGCAGTAGAGAGGGGACAGGATACGGTCAGCCCCAGCATTTT. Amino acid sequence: CASSREGTGYGQPQHF.

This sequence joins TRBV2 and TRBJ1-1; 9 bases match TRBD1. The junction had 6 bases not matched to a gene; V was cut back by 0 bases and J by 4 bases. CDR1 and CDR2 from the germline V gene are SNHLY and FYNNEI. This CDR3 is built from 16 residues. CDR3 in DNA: TGTGCCAGCAGTGAAGCGCTAGGGACAGGGTCCACTGAAGCTTTCTTT. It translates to CASSEALGTGSTEAFF.

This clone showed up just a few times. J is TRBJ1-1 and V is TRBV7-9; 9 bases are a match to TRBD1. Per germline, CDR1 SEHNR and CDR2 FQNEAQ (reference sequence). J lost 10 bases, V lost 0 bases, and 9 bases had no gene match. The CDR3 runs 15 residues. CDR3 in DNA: TGTGCCAGCAGCTTAGCCGGGACAGGGTTGATTGTAGCTTTCTTT. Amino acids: CASSLAGTGLIVAFF.

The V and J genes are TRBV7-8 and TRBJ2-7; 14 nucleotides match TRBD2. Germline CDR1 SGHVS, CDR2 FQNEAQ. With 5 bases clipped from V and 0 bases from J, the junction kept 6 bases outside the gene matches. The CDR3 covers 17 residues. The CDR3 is CASSRGLAGDRSYEQYF. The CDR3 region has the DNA TGTGCCAGCAGCCGGGGACTAGCGGGAGACCGCTCCTACGAGCAGTACTTC.

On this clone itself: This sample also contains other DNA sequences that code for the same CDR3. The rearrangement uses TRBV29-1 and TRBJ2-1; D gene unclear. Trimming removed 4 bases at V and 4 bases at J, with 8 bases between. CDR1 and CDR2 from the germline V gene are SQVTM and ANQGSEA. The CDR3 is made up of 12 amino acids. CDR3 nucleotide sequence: TGCAGCGTTGGATCTGGATACAATGAGCAGTTCTTC. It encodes CSVGSGYNEQFF.

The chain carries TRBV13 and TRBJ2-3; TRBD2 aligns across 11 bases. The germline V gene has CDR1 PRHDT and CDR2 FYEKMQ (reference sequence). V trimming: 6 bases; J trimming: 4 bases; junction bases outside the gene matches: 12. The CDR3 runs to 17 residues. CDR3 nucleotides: TGTGCCAGCAGTAGCTCCTCCGGGACTAGCGGATCAGATACGCAGTATTTT. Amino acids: CASSSSSGTSGSDTQYF.

CDR3 nucleotides: TGCGCCAGCACCACCGGGGTGATAAGGACGAACACCGGGGAGCTGTTTTTT. Translated: CASTTGVIRTNTGELFF. This rearrangement joins TRBV5-1 to TRBJ2-2; maybe TRBD2 (5 bases). V gave up 6 bases and J gave up 0 bases, with 18 bases separating them. Germline CDR1 reads SGHRS; CDR2 reads YFSETQ. This CDR3 has 17 amino acids.

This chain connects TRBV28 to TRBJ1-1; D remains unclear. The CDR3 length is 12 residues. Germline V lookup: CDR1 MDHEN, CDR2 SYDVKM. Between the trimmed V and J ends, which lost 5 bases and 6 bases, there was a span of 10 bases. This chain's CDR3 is CASSTMRAEAFF. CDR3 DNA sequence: TGTGCCAGCAGTACCATGAGGGCTGAAGCTTTCTTT.

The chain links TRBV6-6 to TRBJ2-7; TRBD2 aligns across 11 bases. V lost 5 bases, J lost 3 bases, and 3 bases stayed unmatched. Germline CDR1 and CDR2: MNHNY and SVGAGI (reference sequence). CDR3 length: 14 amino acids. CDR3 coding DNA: TGTGCCAGCAGTCGACTAGCGGGAAACTACGAGCAGTACTTC. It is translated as CASSRLAGNYEQYF.

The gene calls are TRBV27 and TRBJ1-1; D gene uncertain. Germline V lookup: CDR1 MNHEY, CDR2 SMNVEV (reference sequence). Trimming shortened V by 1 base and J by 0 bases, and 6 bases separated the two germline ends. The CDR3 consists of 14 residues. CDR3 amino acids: CASSLLGMNTEAFF. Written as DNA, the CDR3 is TGTGCCAGCAGTTTATTGGGGATGAACACTGAAGCTTTCTTT.

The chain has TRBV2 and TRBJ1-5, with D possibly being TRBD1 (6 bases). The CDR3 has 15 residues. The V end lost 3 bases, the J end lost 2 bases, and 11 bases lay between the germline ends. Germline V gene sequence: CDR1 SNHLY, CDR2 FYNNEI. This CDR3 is CASSDRGAGNQPQHF. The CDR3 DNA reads TGTGCCAGCAGTGACCGGGGGGCGGGCAATCAGCCCCAGCATTTT.

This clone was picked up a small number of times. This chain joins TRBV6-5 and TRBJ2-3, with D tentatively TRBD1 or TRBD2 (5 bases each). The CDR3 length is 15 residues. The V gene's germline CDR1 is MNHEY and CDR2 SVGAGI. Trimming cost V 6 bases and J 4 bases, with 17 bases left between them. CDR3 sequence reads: CASRNRGPGPDTQYF. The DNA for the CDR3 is TGTGCCAGCAGAAATCGTGGCCCGGGACCAGATACGCAGTATTTT.

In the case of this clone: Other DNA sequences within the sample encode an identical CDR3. Written as DNA, the CDR3 is TGTGCCAGCAGCTTAGTGGGGGGACAGCCCCAGCATTTT. Translation: CASSLVGGQPQHF. J is TRBJ1-5 and V is TRBV7-8; weak D call: TRBD1 (5 bases). This CDR3 region has 13 residues. Germline V gene sequence: CDR1 SGHVS, CDR2 FQNEAQ. Deletions cut 1 base from V and 7 bases from J, with 8 bases between.

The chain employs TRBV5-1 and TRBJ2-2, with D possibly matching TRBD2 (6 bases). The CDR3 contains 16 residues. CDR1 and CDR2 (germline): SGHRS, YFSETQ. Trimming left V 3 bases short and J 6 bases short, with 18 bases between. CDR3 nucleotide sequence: TGCGCCAGCAGCTCGTCTACCGGGAGAATGGCCGGGGAGCTGTTTTTT. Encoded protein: CASSSSTGRMAGELFF.

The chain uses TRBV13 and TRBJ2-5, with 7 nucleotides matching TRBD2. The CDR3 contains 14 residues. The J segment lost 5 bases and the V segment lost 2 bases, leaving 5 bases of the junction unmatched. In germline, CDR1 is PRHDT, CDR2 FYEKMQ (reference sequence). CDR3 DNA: TGTGCCAGCAGCTTAACCGGGACTAAGGAGACCCAGTACTTC. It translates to CASSLTGTKETQYF.

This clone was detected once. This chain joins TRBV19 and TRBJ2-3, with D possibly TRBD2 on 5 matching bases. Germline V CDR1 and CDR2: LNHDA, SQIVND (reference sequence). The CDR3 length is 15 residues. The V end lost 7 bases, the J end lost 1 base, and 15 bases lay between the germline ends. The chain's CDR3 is CASNLDVGGTDTQYF. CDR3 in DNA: TGTGCCAGTAATTTAGACGTGGGAGGCACAGATACGCAGTATTTT.

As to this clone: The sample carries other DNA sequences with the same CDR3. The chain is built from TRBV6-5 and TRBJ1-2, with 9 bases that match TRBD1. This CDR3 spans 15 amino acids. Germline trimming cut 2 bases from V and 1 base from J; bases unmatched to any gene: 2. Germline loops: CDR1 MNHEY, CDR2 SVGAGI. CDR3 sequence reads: CASSYGTGLNYGYTF. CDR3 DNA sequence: TGTGCCAGCAGTTACGGGACAGGGCTTAACTATGGCTACACCTTC.

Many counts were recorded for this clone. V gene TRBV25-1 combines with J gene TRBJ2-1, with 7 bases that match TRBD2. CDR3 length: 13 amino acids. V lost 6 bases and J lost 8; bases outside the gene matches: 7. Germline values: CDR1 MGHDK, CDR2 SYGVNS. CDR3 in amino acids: CASSMGGYYEQFF. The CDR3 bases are TGTGCCAGCAGCATGGGGGGGTACTATGAGCAGTTCTTC.

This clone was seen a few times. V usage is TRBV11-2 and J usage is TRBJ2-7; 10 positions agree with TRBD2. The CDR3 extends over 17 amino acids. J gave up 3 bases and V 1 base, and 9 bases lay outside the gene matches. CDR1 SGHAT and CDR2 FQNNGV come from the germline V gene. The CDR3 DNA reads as TGTGCCAGCAGCTTAGCCTCAGCGGGAGGGCCAGGCTACGAGCAGTACTTC. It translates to CASSLASAGGPGYEQYF.

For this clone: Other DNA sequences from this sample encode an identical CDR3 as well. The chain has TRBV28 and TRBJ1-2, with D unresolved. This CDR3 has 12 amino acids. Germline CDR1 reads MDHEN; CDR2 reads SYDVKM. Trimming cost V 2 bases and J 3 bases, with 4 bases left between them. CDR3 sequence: CASSLGYYGYTF. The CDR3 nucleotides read TGTGCCAGCAGTTTAGGGTACTATGGCTACACCTTC.

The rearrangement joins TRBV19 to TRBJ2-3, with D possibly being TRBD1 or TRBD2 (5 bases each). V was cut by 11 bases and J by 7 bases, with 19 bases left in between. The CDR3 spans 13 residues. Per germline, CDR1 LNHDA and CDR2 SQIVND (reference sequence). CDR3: CAVTGPAQNTQYF. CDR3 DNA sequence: TGTGCCGTAACGGGACCCGCACAGAATACGCAGTATTTT.